In its sample, the clone carrying this T cell receptor beta chain was seen a few times. Germline V gene data show CDR1 as SGHTA and CDR2 as FQGNSA. The junction had 7 bases not matched to a gene; V was cut back by 5 bases and J by 7 bases. This CDR3 spans 15 amino acids. Study processing details: Estimation of nucleated cell counts relied on the amplification of reference gene primers. TCRdb's table, derived via immunoSEQ multiplex PCR, lists solely in-frame clones and lacks some. V, J and clone size are taken as reported in that table, and D and trimming were inferred from the DNA itself. The sample has 130,000 or so clones, 88% seen once. The sample comes from a study of blood T cell repertoires in COVID-19. Background on the study: Collection of acute and convalescent COVID-19 samples took place in the United States, Italy and Spain. The cDNA or gDNA used as material had been derived from T cells, B-cell-depleted T cells, or PBMCs.

The clonotype originates from a man between 60 and 70 years old with active or convalescent COVID-19. The material sequenced was peripheral blood. The V and J genes are TRBV7-2 and TRBJ2-1; 11 bases match TRBD1. CDR3 nucleotide sequence: TGTGCCAGCAGCCGGGGACAGGGGGGACCTAATGAGCAGTTCTTC. Translated: CASSRGQGGPNEQFF.